Listed below are T cell receptor beta chains from one sample, sequenced in a study of blood T cells in healthy people across ages. TCRdb reprocessed the 5' RACE reads with MiXCR, giving one entry per CDR3 protein. The table shows around 2 million distinct CDR3 sequences, with more than 35% occurring only once. The sequencing sample was made of blood. The receptor set was obtained from a human donor in good health. Each CDR3 is given with its conserved first and last residue. A D gene is named only where the DNA matches it firmly. Clone sizes are given selectively: once, few, many, or a class where the clone is expanded.

clone size	V gene	J gene	D gene	CDR3 protein	CDR3 DNA
.	TRBV4-2	TRBJ1-2	.	CASSHPGRTDYGYTF	TGTGCCAGCAGCCACCCCGGTCGGACAGACTATGGCTACACCTTC
.	TRBV5-1	TRBJ1-2	.	CASSLRDADYGYTF	TGCGCCAGCAGCCTGAGGGACGCAGACTATGGCTACACCTTC
.	TRBV15	TRBJ2-3	TRBD1	CATSRGTGGPGDTQYF	TGTGCCACCAGCAGAGGGACAGGGGGCCCTGGAGATACGCAGTATTTT
.	TRBV25-1	TRBJ2-3	TRBD2	CASSESPSGPTDTQYF	TGTGCCAGCAGTGAATCGCCTAGCGGCCCGACAGATACGCAGTATTTT
.	TRBV5-6	TRBJ2-1	TRBD2	CASSSGGGVRNEQFF	TGTGCCAGCAGCTCTGGCGGGGGGGTTAGGAATGAGCAGTTCTTC
.	TRBV20-1	TRBJ2-1	.	CSATHERSNNEQFF	TGCAGTGCTACTCACGAGCGGTCAAACAATGAGCAGTTCTTC
few	TRBV30	TRBJ2-7	.	CAWSVSSYEQYF	TGTGCCTGGAGTGTCAGTTCCTACGAGCAGTACTTC
few	TRBV29-1	TRBJ2-3	.	CSVGGGTLSADTQYF	TGCAGCGTAGGAGGGGGGACGTTAAGCGCAGATACGCAGTATTTT
.	TRBV6-2/TRBV6-3	TRBJ2-1	.	CASSVRDGEQFF	TGTGCCAGCAGCGTACGGGATGGTGAGCAGTTCTTC
.	TRBV4-2	TRBJ2-1	.	CASSQDLRVDEQFF	TGTGCCAGCAGCCAAGATTTACGGGTAGATGAGCAGTTCTTC
.	TRBV28	TRBJ2-7	TRBD1	CASSRQGASEQYF	TGTGCCAGCAGTAGACAGGGGGCGAGCGAGCAGTACTTC
few	TRBV12-3/TRBV12-4	TRBJ1-2	.	CASSFMVYGYTF	TGTGCCAGCAGTTTCATGGTCTATGGCTACACCTTC
few	TRBV3-1	TRBJ2-1	TRBD2	CASSQGGSGGAIYNEQFF	TGTGCCAGCAGCCAAGGAGGTAGCGGGGGGGCTATCTACAATGAGCAGTTCTTC
few	TRBV12-3/TRBV12-4	TRBJ2-1	.	CASSLWQSNEQFF	TGTGCCAGCAGTTTGTGGCAGTCCAATGAGCAGTTCTTC
.	TRBV5-1	TRBJ2-1	.	CASSLGGSNVDEQFF	TGCGCCAGCAGCTTGGGGGGTAGTAATGTAGATGAGCAGTTCTTC
.	TRBV12-3/TRBV12-4	TRBJ2-5	.	CASSPTGGGWETQYF	TGTGCCAGCAGTCCTACAGGGGGGGGGTGGGAGACCCAGTACTTC
.	TRBV12-3/TRBV12-4	TRBJ1-2	.	CASSFIPGPDTF	TGTGCCAGCAGTTTTATCCCTGGACCGGACACCTTC
few	TRBV4-1	TRBJ2-2	.	CASSQVEGELFF	TGCGCCAGCAGCCAAGTTGAGGGGGAGCTGTTTTTT
.	TRBV10-3	TRBJ1-5	.	CAISDQDNQPQHF	TGTGCCATCAGTGATCAGGACAATCAGCCCCAGCATTTT
.	TRBV3-1	TRBJ2-1	.	CASSQDPAEDYNEQFF	TGTGCCAGCAGCCAAGATCCAGCAGAAGATTACAATGAGCAGTTCTTC
few	TRBV12-3/TRBV12-4	TRBJ2-6	.	CASHGRGLYGANVLTF	TGTGCCAGTCACGGGCGAGGACTCTATGGGGCCAACGTCCTGACTTTC
.	TRBV6-1	TRBJ2-1	.	CASSPLELARSYNEQFF	TGTGCCAGCAGTCCCCTCGAGCTAGCTAGGTCCTACAATGAGCAGTTCTTC
.	TRBV29-1	TRBJ1-2	TRBD1	CSVPRQGAEGYTF	TGCAGCGTGCCCCGACAGGGGGCGGAGGGCTACACCTTC
.	TRBV6-1	TRBJ1-2	.	CASSETLQPNYGYTF	TGTGCCAGCAGTGAAACCCTGCAGCCTAACTATGGCTACACCTTC
few	TRBV6-1	TRBJ2-6	TRBD2	CASKRGTTSGANVLTF	TGTGCCAGCAAGCGGGGGACCACCTCTGGGGCCAACGTCCTGACTTTC
.	TRBV29-1	TRBJ2-7	.	CSVATFSRSTYEQYF	TGCAGCGTTGCGACCTTTAGCAGGTCCACCTACGAGCAGTACTTC
few	TRBV11-2	TRBJ1-2	TRBD1	CASRSGTGGILRGGYTF	TGTGCCAGCAGGTCCGGGACAGGGGGTATCTTAAGAGGTGGCTACACCTTC
.	TRBV7-8	TRBJ1-4	.	CASSLNQADEKLFF	TGTGCCAGCAGCCTAAACCAGGCCGATGAAAAACTGTTTTTT
.	TRBV29-1	TRBJ1-1	TRBD1	CSVVTTGAYNTEAFF	TGCAGCGTTGTGACTACAGGGGCCTACAACACTGAAGCTTTCTTT
.	TRBV12-3/TRBV12-4	TRBJ2-5	.	CASTQGLQETQYF	TGTGCCAGCACACAGGGACTCCAAGAGACCCAGTACTTC
.	TRBV6-6	TRBJ1-2	TRBD1	CASRSPGDRAYGYTF	TGTGCCAGCAGGTCTCCGGGGGACAGGGCCTATGGCTACACCTTC
.	TRBV20-1	TRBJ1-1	.	CSAQSGGREAFF	TGCAGTGCCCAGAGCGGGGGCAGGGAAGCTTTCTTT
many	TRBV7-2	TRBJ2-7	.	CASSSGGPQQYF	TGTGCCAGCAGCTCAGGGGGGCCTCAGCAGTACTTC
.	TRBV5-4	TRBJ2-1	.	CASSLGDRSYNEQFF	TGTGCCAGCAGCTTAGGTGACAGATCCTACAATGAGCAGTTCTTC
few	TRBV9	TRBJ2-1	TRBD2	CASSSRTSGASEQFF	TGTGCCAGCAGCTCCCGGACTAGCGGGGCCTCTGAGCAGTTCTTC
.	TRBV10-3	TRBJ1-2	.	CAIRGSSNLYGYTF	TGTGCCATCAGAGGCAGCTCGAATCTTTATGGCTACACCTTC
few	TRBV7-9	TRBJ1-4	.	CASSLALGWKLFF	TGTGCCAGCAGCTTAGCGCTCGGGTGGAAACTGTTTTTT
once	TRBV7-9	TRBJ1-2	TRBD1	CASSFGQGFRGYTF	TGTGCCAGCAGCTTCGGACAGGGATTTAGGGGCTACACCTTC
.	TRBV4-1	TRBJ2-1	TRBD2	CASSQAVGGGAINEQFF	TGCGCCAGCAGCCAAGCGGTTGGCGGGGGGGCTATCAATGAGCAGTTCTTC
.	TRBV6-2/TRBV6-3	TRBJ2-3	.	CASRPVTSTDTQYF	TGTGCCAGCAGACCCGTCACTAGCACAGATACGCAGTATTTT
.	TRBV4-3	TRBJ1-4	.	CASSQGAKSNEKLFF	TGCGCCAGCAGCCAAGGGGCGAAGTCGAATGAAAAACTGTTTTTT
.	TRBV27	TRBJ1-6	.	CASSLGINSPLHF	TGTGCCAGCAGTTTGGGGATAAATTCACCCCTCCACTTT
.	TRBV29-1	TRBJ2-1	.	CSGEGGASYNEQFF	TGCAGCGGTGAGGGGGGAGCTTCCTACAATGAGCAGTTCTTC
.	TRBV5-6	TRBJ2-5	TRBD1	CASTPTTGIETQYF	TGTGCCAGCACCCCTACGACAGGGATAGAGACCCAGTACTTC
.	TRBV20-1	TRBJ2-2	.	CSARSCGGATGELFF	TGCAGTGCTCGAAGCTGTGGTGGGGCCACCGGGGAGCTGTTTTTT
once	TRBV6-1	TRBJ2-5	.	CASRDTVTQETQYF	TGTGCCAGCAGGGACACCGTAACTCAAGAGACCCAGTACTTC
few	TRBV20-1	TRBJ1-2	TRBD1	CSAPDQGASNGYTF	TGCAGTGCTCCGGATCAGGGGGCGTCTAATGGCTACACCTTC
.	TRBV4-1	TRBJ1-4	TRBD1	CASSQEQGYNEKLFF	TGCGCCAGCAGCCAAGAACAGGGGTACAATGAAAAACTGTTTTTT
few	TRBV27	TRBJ1-2	.	CASSLTGTTQWGYTF	TGTGCCAGCAGCCTGACTGGGACAACCCAGTGGGGCTACACCTTC
.	TRBV20-1	TRBJ1-3	TRBD1	CSARVRQGTIYF	TGCAGTGCTAGAGTGCGACAGGGTACCATATATTTT
few	TRBV6-1	TRBJ2-5	TRBD2	CASSRSEAGGQETQYF	TGTGCCAGCAGTCGAAGTGAAGCGGGGGGGCAAGAGACCCAGTACTTC
few	TRBV5-1	TRBJ2-3	TRBD2	CASSQYLAGPGTDTQYF	TGCGCCAGCAGCCAATACTTAGCGGGCCCGGGCACAGATACGCAGTATTTT
.	TRBV29-1	TRBJ2-5	.	CSVERHFQETQYF	TGCAGCGTTGAGCGTCACTTCCAAGAGACCCAGTACTTC